The clone carrying this T cell receptor (beta chain) was observed a handful of times. A second PCR of 7 to 11 cycles used a sample-barcoded 5' primer and a J-beta primer mix. The template-switch adaptor, which had 12 random nucleotides, put a tag on each cDNA molecule. Using its own MiXCR run on the 5' RACE reads, TCRdb lists one record per CDR3 protein. The sample lists 700,000 or so distinct CDR3 sequences; 22% were seen once. The data belong to a study of blood T cells in healthy people across ages. The CDR3 totals 15 residues. Germline assignment: CDR1 MDHEN and CDR2 SYDVKM. The rearrangement joins TRBV28 to TRBJ2-1; TRBD2 matches at 10 bases. The J call may be faulty, since TRBJ2-7 better matches the DNA end. This receptor was taken from an older man in good health. The sequenced material came from blood. As DNA, the CDR3 is TGTGCCAGCAGCTCGCCTAGCGGGGGTAGCTACGAGCAGTACTTC. This encodes CASSSPSGGSYEQYF.